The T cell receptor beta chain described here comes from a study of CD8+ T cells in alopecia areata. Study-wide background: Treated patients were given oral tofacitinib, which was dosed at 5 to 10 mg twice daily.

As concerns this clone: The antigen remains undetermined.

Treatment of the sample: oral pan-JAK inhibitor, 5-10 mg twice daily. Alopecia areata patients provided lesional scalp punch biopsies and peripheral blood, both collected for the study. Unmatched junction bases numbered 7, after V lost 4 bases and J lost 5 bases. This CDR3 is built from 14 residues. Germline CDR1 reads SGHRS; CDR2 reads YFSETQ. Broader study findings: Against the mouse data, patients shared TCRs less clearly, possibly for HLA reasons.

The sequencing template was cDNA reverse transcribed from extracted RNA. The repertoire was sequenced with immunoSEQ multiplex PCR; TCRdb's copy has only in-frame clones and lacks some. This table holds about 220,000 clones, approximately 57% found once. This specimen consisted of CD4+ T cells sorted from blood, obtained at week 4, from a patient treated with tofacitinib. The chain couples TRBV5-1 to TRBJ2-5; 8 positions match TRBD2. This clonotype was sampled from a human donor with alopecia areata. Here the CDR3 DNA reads TGCGCCAGCAGCCCCTTTCGGGGGGGCGAGACCCAGTACTTC. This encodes CASSPFRGGETQYF.